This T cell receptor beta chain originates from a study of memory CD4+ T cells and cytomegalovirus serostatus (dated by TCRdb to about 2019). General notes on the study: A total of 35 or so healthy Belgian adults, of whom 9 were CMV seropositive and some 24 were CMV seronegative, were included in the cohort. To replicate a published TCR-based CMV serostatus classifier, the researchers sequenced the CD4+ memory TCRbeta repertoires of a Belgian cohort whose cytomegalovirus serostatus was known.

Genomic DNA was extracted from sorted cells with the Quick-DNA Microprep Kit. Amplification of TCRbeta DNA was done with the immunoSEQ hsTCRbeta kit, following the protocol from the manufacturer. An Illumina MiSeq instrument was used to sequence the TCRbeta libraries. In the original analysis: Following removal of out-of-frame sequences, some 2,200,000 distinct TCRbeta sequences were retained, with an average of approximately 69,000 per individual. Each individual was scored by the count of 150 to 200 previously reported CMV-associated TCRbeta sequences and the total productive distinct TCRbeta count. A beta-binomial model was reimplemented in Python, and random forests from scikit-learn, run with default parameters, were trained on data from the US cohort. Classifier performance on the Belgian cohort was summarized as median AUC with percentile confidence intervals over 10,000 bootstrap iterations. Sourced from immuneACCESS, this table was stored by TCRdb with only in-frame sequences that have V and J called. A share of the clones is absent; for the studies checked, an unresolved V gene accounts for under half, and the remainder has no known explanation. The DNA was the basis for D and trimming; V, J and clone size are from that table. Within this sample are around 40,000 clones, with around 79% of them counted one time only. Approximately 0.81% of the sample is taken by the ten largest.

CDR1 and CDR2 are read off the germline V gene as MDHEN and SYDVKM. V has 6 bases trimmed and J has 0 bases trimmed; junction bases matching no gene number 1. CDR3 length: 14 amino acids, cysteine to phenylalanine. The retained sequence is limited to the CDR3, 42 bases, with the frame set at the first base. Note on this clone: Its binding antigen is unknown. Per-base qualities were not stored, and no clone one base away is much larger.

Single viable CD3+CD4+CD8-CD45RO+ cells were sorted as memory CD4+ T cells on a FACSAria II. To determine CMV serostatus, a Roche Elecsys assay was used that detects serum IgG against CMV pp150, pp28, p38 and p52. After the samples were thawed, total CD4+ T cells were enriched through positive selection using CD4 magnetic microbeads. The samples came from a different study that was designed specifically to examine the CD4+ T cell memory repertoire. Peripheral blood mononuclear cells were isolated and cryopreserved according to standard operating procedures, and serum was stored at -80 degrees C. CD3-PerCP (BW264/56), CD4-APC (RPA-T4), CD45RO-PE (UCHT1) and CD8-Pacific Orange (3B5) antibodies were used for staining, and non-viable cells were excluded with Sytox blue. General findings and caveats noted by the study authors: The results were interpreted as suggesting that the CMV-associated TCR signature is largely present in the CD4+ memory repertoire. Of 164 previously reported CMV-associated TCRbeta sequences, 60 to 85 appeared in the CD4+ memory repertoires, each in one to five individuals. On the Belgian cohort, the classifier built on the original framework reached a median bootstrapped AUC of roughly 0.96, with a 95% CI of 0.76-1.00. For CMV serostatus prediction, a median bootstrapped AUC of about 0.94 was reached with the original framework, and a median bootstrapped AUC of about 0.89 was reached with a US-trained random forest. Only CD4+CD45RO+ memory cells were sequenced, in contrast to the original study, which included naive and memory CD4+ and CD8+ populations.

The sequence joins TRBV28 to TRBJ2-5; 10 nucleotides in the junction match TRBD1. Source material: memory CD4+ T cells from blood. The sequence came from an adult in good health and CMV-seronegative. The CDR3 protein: CASRGTGDQETQYF. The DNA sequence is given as TGTGCCAGCAGGGGGACAGGGGACCAAGAGACCCAGTACTTC.